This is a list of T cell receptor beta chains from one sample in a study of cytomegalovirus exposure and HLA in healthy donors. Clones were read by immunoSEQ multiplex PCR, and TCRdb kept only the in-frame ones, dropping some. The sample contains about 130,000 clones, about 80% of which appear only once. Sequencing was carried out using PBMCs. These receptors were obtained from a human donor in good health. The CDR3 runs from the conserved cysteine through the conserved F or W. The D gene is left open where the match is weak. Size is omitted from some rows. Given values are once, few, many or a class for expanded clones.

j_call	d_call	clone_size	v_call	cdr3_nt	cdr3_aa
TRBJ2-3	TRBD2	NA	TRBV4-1	TGCGCCAGCAGCCAAGAAGGGGGACCAGCGGGGGGTTTCACAGATACGCAGTATTTT	CASSQEGGPAGGFTDTQYF
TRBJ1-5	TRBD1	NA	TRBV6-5	TGTGCCAGCAGATTACAGGGGGATCAGCCCCAGCATTTT	CASRLQGDQPQHF
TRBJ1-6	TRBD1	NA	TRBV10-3	TGTGCCATCAGTCAGACAGGGGGCGTCAGTGGTAATTCACCCCTCCACTTT	CAISQTGGVSGNSPLHF
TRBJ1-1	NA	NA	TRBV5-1	TGCGCCAGCAGCTTAGAGGGGAACACTGAAGCTTTCTTT	CASSLEGNTEAFF
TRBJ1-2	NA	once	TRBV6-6	TGTGCCAGCAGGAACCCTACCTTTTATGGCTACACCTTC	CASRNPTFYGYTF
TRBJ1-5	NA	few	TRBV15	TGTGCCACCAGCAGAGATAAAGATTTAACGGCCCAGCATTTT	CATSRDKDLTAQHF
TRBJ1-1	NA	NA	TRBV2	TGTGCCAGCCAGGGGATGGGTGGGTACACTGAAGCTTTCTTT	CASQGMGGYTEAFF
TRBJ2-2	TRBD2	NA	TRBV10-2	TGCGCCACCAGAGCCCTTAGCGGGGGGAACACCGGGGAGCTGTTTTTT	CATRALSGGNTGELFF
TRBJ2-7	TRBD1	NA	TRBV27	TGTGCCAGCAGTCCCGGGACAGTCTACGAGCAGTACTTC	CASSPGTVYEQYF
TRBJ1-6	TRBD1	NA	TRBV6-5	TGTGCCAGCAGACGCCCGGGACAGGGAGATTCACCCCTCCACTTT	CASRRPGQGDSPLHF
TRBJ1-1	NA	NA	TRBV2	TGTGCCAGCAGTGACCCGGGGTCAAGCACTGAAGCTTTCTTT	CASSDPGSSTEAFF
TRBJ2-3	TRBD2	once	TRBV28	TGTGCCAGCAGTCTCGTTGGGGCGGGGGGCTTAAGTTACACAGATACGCAGTATTTT	CASSLVGAGGLSYTDTQYF
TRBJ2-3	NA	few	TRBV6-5	TGTGCCAGCGGGACTCCTGATACGCAGTATTTT	CASGTPDTQYF
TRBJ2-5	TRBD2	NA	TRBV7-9	TGTGCCAGCAGCTTAGGGACTAGCGGACAGCCTGGGGAGCAGTACTTC	CASSLGTSGQPGEQYF
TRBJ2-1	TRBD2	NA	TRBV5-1	TGCGCCAGCAGCTTGGCCGGCGGGGGGGCCTTTAAGGAGCAGTTCTTC	CASSLAGGGAFKEQFF
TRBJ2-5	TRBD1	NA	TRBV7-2	TGTGCCAGCAGCTTCTCACCGGACAGGGGATTAGCCCCGCCGCACTTC	CASSFSPDRGLAPPHF
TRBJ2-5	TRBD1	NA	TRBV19	TGTGCCAGTAGTCGAGGGACAGGGGGTGTGGAGACCCAGTACTTC	CASSRGTGGVETQYF
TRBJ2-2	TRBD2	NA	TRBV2	TGTGCCAGTGGGAGGGTCGGGGAGCTGTTTTTT	CASGRVGELFF
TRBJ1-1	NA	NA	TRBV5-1	TGCGCCAGCAGCCTGGGAGACACTGAAGCTTTCTTT	CASSLGDTEAFF
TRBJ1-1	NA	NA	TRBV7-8	TGTGCCAGCCGAGGTCGGCTCACTGAAGCTTTCTTT	CASRGRLTEAFF
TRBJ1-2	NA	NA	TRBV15	TGTGCCACCAGCAGAGATCGTGGACATGACTGGGGCTACACCTTC	CATSRDRGHDWGYTF
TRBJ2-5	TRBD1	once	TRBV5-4	TGTGCCAGCAGCTTGAACAGGGGGGCCACCTCAACGTTCCAAGAGACCCAGTACTTC	CASSLNRGATSTFQETQYF
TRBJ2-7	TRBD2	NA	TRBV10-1	TGCGCCAGCAGTGAGTCCGGGCTAGCGGGCGAGCAGTACTTC	CASSESGLAGEQYF
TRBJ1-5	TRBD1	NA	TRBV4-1	TGCGCCAGCAGCCAAGATAAGGGGGCTCAGCCCCAGCATTTT	CASSQDKGAQPQHF
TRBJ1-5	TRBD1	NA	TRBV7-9	TGTTCCAGCAGCTTAGGACCCACCCGGACAGGGGGCTTCAATCAGCCCCAGCATTTT	CSSSLGPTRTGGFNQPQHF